Below, 17 T cell receptor beta chains from the same sample are listed, as sequenced in a study of T-cell memory formation after mild COVID-19. TCRdb re-derived calls from the 5' RACE reads in MiXCR, one entry per CDR3 protein. The sample consists of hundreds of thousands of distinct CDR3 sequences, roughly 20% of them appearing once. The sequenced material came from PBMCs or a T cell subset sorted from them (not recorded which). All receptors come from an adult woman who had mild COVID-19 (a few samples of this study predate the infection). Cell type and time point are not known.

The CDR3 sequence is CASTLPVNTEAFF. The CDR3 DNA sequence: TGTGCCAGCACCCTACCCGTGAACACTGAAGCTTTCTTT. The chain recombines TRBV12-3 or TRBV12-4 with TRBJ1-1; the D is unclear. V gave up 7 bases and J gave up 0 bases, with 9 bases separating them. CDR3 length: 13 residues.

In its sample, this clonotype was seen once. The chain has TRBV21-1 and TRBJ1-2. TRBV21-1 is noted as a pseudogene. This CDR3 has 13 residues. The CDR3 protein is CASSKGTALGYTF. The CDR3 DNA sequence: TGTGCCAGCAGCAAGGGCACAGCCCTTGGCTACACCTTC.

The chain joins TRBV11-2 to TRBJ1-5; tentatively, D is TRBD1 (5 bases). Deletions cut 6 bases from V and 3 bases from J, with 18 bases between. CDR3 length equals 16 residues. Germline V gene lookup returns CDR1 SGHAT and CDR2 FQNNGV. In DNA, the CDR3 is TGTGCCAGCAGTCAGAACGTCCCGGGACCCAATCAGCCCCAGCATTTT. Residues: CASSQNVPGPNQPQHF. Full variable domain (rest looked up from reference TRBV11-2 and TRBJ1-5): EAGVAQSPRYKIIEKRQSVAFWCNPISGHATLYWYQQILGQGPKLLIQFQNNGVVDDSQLPKDRFSAERLKGVDSTLKIQPAKLEDSAVYLCASSQNVPGPNQPQHFGDGTRLSIL.

The chain employs TRBV27 and TRBJ1-1; D gene unclear. Germline CDR1 and CDR2: MNHEY and SMNVEV (reference sequence). Trimming removed 5 bases at V and 4 bases at J, with 5 bases between. CDR3 length: 11 residues. Here the CDR3 reads CASSGFTEAFF. CDR3 sequence (DNA): TGTGCCAGCAGTGGTTTCACTGAAGCTTTCTTT.

The V gene is TRBV6-5, the J gene TRBJ1-2; TRBD1 matches at 10 bases. The CDR3 consists of 16 residues. The V and J ends lost 2 bases and 4 bases, in that order; junction bases with no gene match: 7. Germline lookup yields CDR1 MNHEY and CDR2 SVGAGI. The CDR3 region is CASSYTAGTGAYGYTF. As DNA, the CDR3 is TGTGCCAGCAGTTACACAGCCGGGACAGGGGCCTATGGCTACACCTTC.

The rearrangement uses TRBV3-1 and TRBJ1-6, with D unresolved. The germline V and J ends were trimmed by 6 bases and 5 bases, with 8 bases remaining between them. Germline values: CDR1 LGHDT, CDR2 YNNKEL (reference sequence). CDR3 size: 13 residues. The CDR3 protein is CASSRQDNSPLHF. In DNA form, the CDR3 reads TGTGCCAGCAGTCGCCAGGATAATTCACCCCTCCACTTT.

The chain has TRBV15 and TRBJ2-1; 9 bases match TRBD1. This CDR3 is 16 amino acids long. Germline V gene data show CDR1 as LNHNV and CDR2 as YYDKDF (reference sequence). Germline trimming cut 2 bases from V and 7 bases from J; bases unmatched to any gene: 9. This CDR3 is CATSRPGQGIGNEQFF. The CDR3 bases are TGTGCCACCAGCAGACCTGGACAGGGGATTGGGAATGAGCAGTTCTTC.

This clonotype occurred a few times. The chain has TRBV29-1 and TRBJ2-7; the match to TRBD1 covers 11 bases. The CDR3 consists of 14 residues. Looked up from germline, CDR1 is SQVTM and CDR2 is ANQGSEA. V trimming: 3 bases; J trimming: 2 bases; junction bases outside the gene matches: 3. CDR3 nucleotide sequence: TGCAGCGTTGATACGGGACAGGGGGCCTACGAGCAGTACTTC. It is translated as CSVDTGQGAYEQYF.

CDR3 DNA sequence: TGTGCCAGCACGTACCCCACAGATACGCAGTATTTT. Translating it yields CASTYPTDTQYF. The gene calls are TRBV12-3 or TRBV12-4 and TRBJ2-3; D ambiguous. V was pared by 7 bases and J by 2 bases, with 7 bases between. The CDR3 sequence is 12 residues long.

There are many counts of this clonotype. V is TRBV5-1 and J is TRBJ2-5; 10 nucleotides agree with TRBD2. V trimming: 4 bases; J trimming: 5 bases; junction bases outside the gene matches: 5. Per the germline V gene, CDR1 is SGHRS and CDR2 is YFSETQ. There are 14 residues in the CDR3. CDR3 DNA: TGCGCCAGCAGCCCTGGGACTAGCGTTGAGACCCAGTACTTC. Protein: CASSPGTSVETQYF.

The table lists this clonotype with a few counts. The V and J genes are TRBV7-3 and TRBJ2-1; a weak D match, TRBD2 (6 bases). Germline loops: CDR1 SGHTA, CDR2 FQGTGA. The CDR3 is made up of 14 amino acids. The V and J ends lost 5 bases and 7 bases respectively, with 15 bases between them. CDR3 DNA sequence: TGTGCCAGCAGCACGGGACTCACAAAAAATGAGCAGTTCTTC. Translation gives CASSTGLTKNEQFF.

This clonotype appeared many times. This chain links TRBV12-3 or TRBV12-4 with TRBJ1-3; D remains ambiguous. Trimming took off 6 bases at V and 4 bases at J, with 4 bases between the two ends. There are 11 residues in the CDR3. CDR3 in amino acids: CASSQGNTIYF. CDR3 DNA sequence: TGTGCCAGCAGCCAAGGAAACACCATATATTTT.

This chain connects TRBV7-6 to TRBJ2-1; 15 positions agree with TRBD2. The CDR3 sequence is 21 residues long. V lost 1 base, J lost 7 bases, and 17 bases stayed unmatched. CDR1 is SGHVS and CDR2 is FNYEAQ in the germline V gene. The CDR3 DNA reads as TGTGCCAGCAGCTTAGTATTTCTCCTTGCCGGGACTAGCGGGGGGAAGAATGAGCAGTTCTTC. This encodes CASSLVFLLAGTSGGKNEQFF.

Only a few counts were recorded for this clonotype. The chain is built from TRBV29-1 and TRBJ1-4; perhaps TRBD1 as D (5 bases). This CDR3 spans 14 amino acids. Germline V CDR1 and CDR2: SQVTM, ANQGSEA. Trimming left V 0 bases short and J 11 bases short, with 16 bases between. The CDR3 DNA follows: TGCAGCGTTGAAGATCGGGCAGGGTTGGGGAAACTGTTTTTT. Translation: CSVEDRAGLGKLFF. The whole variable domain, filled in from reference TRBV29-1 and TRBJ1-4, reads SAVISQKPSRDICQRGTSLTIQCQVDSQVTMMFWYRQQPGQSLTLIATANQGSEATYESGFVIDKFPISRPNLTFSTLTVSNMSPEDSSIYLCSVEDRAGLGKLFFGSGTQLSVL.

Many counts were recorded for this clonotype. J is TRBJ2-3 and V is TRBV5-1, with 7 bases fitting TRBD2. Trimming removed 0 bases from V and 1 base from J; junction bases left unmatched: 17. The CDR3 consists of 20 residues. Germline CDR1 is SGHRS and CDR2 is YFSETQ. CDR3 in amino acids: CASSLVASGYFTPGTDTQYF. In DNA form, the CDR3 reads TGCGCCAGCAGCTTGGTGGCTAGCGGATACTTTACTCCGGGCACAGATACGCAGTATTTT.

This clonotype has a handful of counts. The chain joins TRBV5-1 to TRBJ2-3; 9 positions agree with TRBD2. Germline CDR1 is SGHRS and CDR2 is YFSETQ. This CDR3 contains 16 residues. V lost 2 bases, J lost 1 base, and 5 bases stayed unmatched. CDR3 in DNA: TGCGCCAGCAGCTTAATGTTAGCGGGGGGCACAGATACGCAGTATTTT. Translation: CASSLMLAGGTDTQYF. The full variable domain, completed using reference TRBV5-1 and TRBJ2-3, is KAGVTQTPRYLIKTRGQQVTLSCSPISGHRSVSWYQQTPGQGLQFLFEYFSETQRNKGNFPGRFSGRQFSNSRSEMNVSTLELGDSALYLCASSLMLAGGTDTQYFGPGTRLTVL.

This clonotype was detected a few times. The rearrangement joins TRBV29-1 to TRBJ1-1, with 11 bases aligning to TRBD1. V shed 3 bases and J 3 bases; nucleotides not matched to a gene: 6. Germline V CDR1 and CDR2: SQVTM, ANQGSEA. The CDR3 runs to 15 residues. The CDR3, as DNA: TGCAGCGTTGAGAGGACAGGGGGCGCGTACACTGAAGCTTTCTTT. It encodes CSVERTGGAYTEAFF.